The 30 T cell receptor beta chains presented below share a single source sample, sequenced in a study of human CD8 memory T cell subsets. Investigators built TCR beta libraries using UMI-labeled 5' RACE. Using the 5' RACE reads, TCRdb records one entry per CDR3 protein without DNA. The sample yields about 8,800 distinct CDR3 sequences, of which the top ten take up over 12%. Progenitor exhausted-like CD8+ memory cells (TPEX) were CCR7+ PD-1+ TIGIT+. The sample comprised CD8+ T cells from PBMCs. These receptors were taken from a human donor in good health.

The chain combines TRBV7-9 with TRBJ2-7; absent DNA, TCRdb's TRBD1 call cannot be checked. The CDR3 is 15 amino acids. Per germline, CDR1 SEHNR and CDR2 FQNEAQ (reference sequence). The CDR3 is CASSPRQGVVYEQYF. The full variable domain, rest sourced from reference TRBV7-9 and TRBJ2-7, is DTGVSQNPRHKITKRGQNVTFRCDPISEHNRLYWYRQTLGQGPEFLTYFQNEAQLEKSRLLSDRFSAERPKGSFSTLEIQRTEQGDSAMYLCASSPRQGVVYEQYFGPGTRLTVT.

This clonotype registers medium-sized by frequency. The chain uses TRBV29-1 and TRBJ2-1; no DNA is available, so the TRBD2 call from TCRdb remains unchecked. The CDR3 is 15 amino acids. CDR1 and CDR2 from the germline V gene are SQVTM and ANQGSEA. CDR3 residues: CSVVAGGISYNEQFF.

This clonotype is called medium-sized (0.01 to 0.1%) based on its frequency. This chain connects TRBV5-4 to TRBJ1-1; TCRdb reports TRBD1, a call that lacks DNA to check it against. The V gene's germline CDR1 is SGHNT and CDR2 YYREEE (reference sequence). This CDR3 has 12 amino acids. CDR3 region: CASSPGRPEAFF.

V gene TRBV7-7 combines with J gene TRBJ2-5; TCRdb's assignment of TRBD2 cannot be checked, as there is no DNA. The CDR3 totals 14 residues. Germline assignment: CDR1 SSHAT and CDR2 FNYEAQ (reference sequence). The CDR3 loop reads CASSLRGSQETQYF.

The chain carries TRBV18 and TRBJ2-1; TCRdb's D call of TRBD2 is untestable without DNA. Germline V CDR1 and CDR2: KGHSH, LQKENI. The CDR3 runs 13 residues. The CDR3 here is CASSPVREGEQFF.

The chain is built from TRBV13 and TRBJ2-1. The CDR3 spans 13 residues. Looked up from germline, CDR1 is PRHDT and CDR2 is FYEKMQ (reference sequence). Here the CDR3 reads CASSFGSYNEQFF.

This rearrangement joins TRBV28 to TRBJ2-7. The germline V gene encodes CDR1 MDHEN and CDR2 SYDVKM. The CDR3 spans 11 residues. Here the CDR3 reads CASRRRDEQYF.

The chain recombines TRBV5-6 with TRBJ2-1; TCRdb proposes TRBD2, but this gene call is untestable without DNA. Germline CDR1 is SGHDT and CDR2 is YYEEEE. There are 12 residues in the CDR3. CDR3 region: CASSPARREQFF.

The chain has TRBV29-1 and TRBJ2-7; TCRdb's D call of TRBD1 is untestable without DNA. The CDR3 is 15 residues long. The germline V gene encodes CDR1 SQVTM and CDR2 ANQGSEA. The chain's CDR3 is CSVEGSGSTAYEQYF.

The chain couples TRBV11-2 to TRBJ2-5; the D call of TRBD2 rests on TCRdb alone, since no DNA is present to check it. Germline V gives CDR1 SGHAT, CDR2 FQNNGV. The CDR3 runs 15 residues. CDR3 loop: CASSAREDEGETQYF.

The chain uses TRBV28 and TRBJ1-1. Germline V gene lookup returns CDR1 MDHEN and CDR2 SYDVKM. This CDR3 region has 14 residues. CDR3: CASSLWREGAEAFF.

The chain carries TRBV27 and TRBJ2-1. Germline CDR1 is MNHEY and CDR2 is SMNVEV (reference sequence). The CDR3 has 16 residues. The CDR3 reads CASSLLVGRTHNEQFF.

This rearrangement joins TRBV15 to TRBJ2-5; TCRdb's D gene call, TRBD1, goes unchecked for lack of DNA. This CDR3 region has 16 residues. Germline-derived CDR1 and CDR2 are LNHNV and YYDKDF (reference sequence). The CDR3: CATSSPIPGGGETQYF. The full variable domain, rest sourced from reference TRBV15 and TRBJ2-5, is DAMVIQNPRYQVTQFGKPVTLSCSQTLNHNVMYWYQQKSSQAPKLLFHYYDKDFNNEADTPDNFQSRRPNTSFCFLDIRSPGLGDTAMYLCATSSPIPGGGETQYFGPGTRLLVL.

J is TRBJ1-2 and V is TRBV6-5; TCRdb names TRBD1, which stays unverified in the absence of DNA. Germline loops: CDR1 MNHEY, CDR2 SVGAGI. The CDR3 length is 12 residues. The CDR3: CASSPDRGGYTF.

V usage is TRBV20-1 and J usage is TRBJ2-7; TCRdb designates TRBD2, a call that cannot be tested without DNA. The CDR3 has 14 residues. CDR1 and CDR2 (germline): DFQATT, SNEGSKA (reference sequence). CDR3 protein: CSATLAGGPYEQYF.

The genes are TRBV4-2 and TRBJ2-7; the D gene TCRdb calls, TRBD1, cannot be checked with no DNA. This CDR3 is 14 amino acids long. Germline loops: CDR1 LGHNA, CDR2 YNFKEQ. CDR3 residues: CASSQSGRGHEQYF.

The gene calls are TRBV6-6 and TRBJ1-1. CDR1 is MNHNY and CDR2 is SVGAGI in the germline V gene (reference sequence). This CDR3 comprises 12 residues. The CDR3 loop reads CASSWGGAEAFF.

CDR3 loop: CASSQPLAGDGETQYF. This chain connects TRBV4-2 to TRBJ2-5; as DNA is missing, the TRBD2 call by TCRdb cannot be tested. The CDR3 is 16 amino acids. In germline, CDR1 is LGHNA, CDR2 YNFKEQ.

The chain's CDR3 is CASSDMGARGETQYF. V and J are TRBV10-2 and TRBJ2-3; TCRdb proposes TRBD2, but this gene call is untestable without DNA. The germline V gene encodes CDR1 WSHSY and CDR2 SAAADI. This CDR3 has 15 amino acids.

This CDR3 is CASSLGVGIYGYTF. This sequence joins TRBV5-6 and TRBJ1-2. Germline loops: CDR1 SGHDT, CDR2 YYEEEE. The CDR3 loop spans 14 amino acids.

Its frequency marks this clonotype as medium-sized. The chain has TRBV21-1 and TRBJ1-2. TRBV21-1 is an annotated pseudogene. The CDR3 contains 17 residues. CDR3 protein: CASSNEQETEGNYGYTF.

This clonotype ranks as medium-sized (0.01 to 0.1%) in terms of frequency. V usage is TRBV29-1 and J usage is TRBJ2-1. Germline-derived CDR1 and CDR2 are SQVTM and ANQGSEA. This CDR3 comprises 14 residues. The chain's CDR3 is CSVEGENRHNEQFF.

The chain recombines TRBV28 with TRBJ2-7; TCRdb designates TRBD2, a call that cannot be tested without DNA. Germline CDR1 reads MDHEN; CDR2 reads SYDVKM. The CDR3 totals 15 residues. The CDR3 loop reads CASRRTSGRAYEQYF.

The gene calls are TRBV5-1 and TRBJ1-1; TCRdb names TRBD1, which stays unverified in the absence of DNA. Looked up from germline, CDR1 is SGHRS and CDR2 is YFSETQ. The CDR3 loop spans 15 amino acids. The CDR3: CASNYRGTGGTEAFF.

The rearrangement joins TRBV4-1 to TRBJ1-1. This CDR3 is 13 amino acids long. Looked up from germline, CDR1 is MGHRA and CDR2 is YSYEKL. CDR3 in amino acids: CASSQGGNTEAFF.

V is TRBV12-3 or TRBV12-4 and J is TRBJ2-7; TCRdb returns TRBD1, unconfirmable since there is no DNA. CDR3 size: 15 residues. The chain's CDR3 is CASSRAPTGTYEQYF.

The V and J genes are TRBV15 and TRBJ1-4. The CDR3 length is 13 residues. Germline V gene sequence: CDR1 LNHNV, CDR2 YYDKDF (reference sequence). The CDR3 here is CATSRATDEKLFF. Looking up the rest from reference TRBV15 and TRBJ1-4 gives the full variable domain: DAMVIQNPRYQVTQFGKPVTLSCSQTLNHNVMYWYQQKSSQAPKLLFHYYDKDFNNEADTPDNFQSRRPNTSFCFLDIRSPGLGDTAMYLCATSRATDEKLFFGSGTQLSVL.

The CDR3: CSARDLGLGTEAFF. The J gene is TRBJ1-1, the V gene TRBV20-1. Germline V gives CDR1 DFQATT, CDR2 SNEGSKA (reference sequence). This CDR3 is built from 14 residues.

The chain is built from TRBV29-1 and TRBJ2-7; TCRdb designates TRBD1, a call that cannot be tested without DNA. The CDR3 loop spans 14 amino acids. Germline V gene data show CDR1 as SQVTM and CDR2 as ANQGSEA. The CDR3 here is CSVEVRDRGYEQYF.

The rearrangement joins TRBV11-3 to TRBJ1-1. CDR3 length: 13 residues. Germline CDR1 is SGHNT and CDR2 is YENEEA. This CDR3 is CASSPYFPAEAFF.